What follows describes a single T cell receptor (beta chain). Data came from immunoSEQ multiplex PCR; TCRdb stores just in-frame clones and leaves some out. In the table there are about 96,000 clones, roughly 90% of which are singletons. These data belong to a study of blood T cell repertoires in COVID-19. The Seattle patients, enrolled during active infection, were followed longitudinally. The CDR3 spans 15 residues. Germline CDR1 is MGHRA and CDR2 is YSYEKL. With 2 bases removed from V and 7 bases from J, the gap between germline ends came to 17 bases. The V call is TRBV4-1, the J call TRBJ1-1; possibly TRBD1 for D (5 bases). Material for sequencing was peripheral blood. The clonotype originates from a human donor with COVID-19, enrolled during active disease. The donor label of this sample is uncertain. CDR3 residues: CASSQTTDYLFEAFF. CDR3 in DNA: TGCGCCAGCAGCCAAACGACAGATTATTTATTTGAAGCTTTCTTT.